This record concerns one TCR beta chain sequence. In the same sample, other DNA sequences code for this CDR3. V was cut by 0 bases and J by 4 bases, with 4 bases left in between. CDR3 length: 12 amino acids. Per the germline V gene, CDR1 is SGDLS and CDR2 is YYNGEE. Two negative PCRs, clearance, or symptom resolution were required of recovered Cohort 3 donors. Original handling: Amplification of reference gene primers provided the estimated nucleated cell counts. This table comes from immunoSEQ multiplex PCR, and its TCRdb copy is limited to in-frame clones, with some not included. D and trimming come from the DNA, and the V and J calls and clone size come from that table. The table includes about 240,000 clones, about 89% detected once. This entry is derived from a study of blood T cell repertoires in COVID-19. Study details: Acute-phase and convalescent COVID-19 samples originated in the United States, Italy and Spain.

Sequenced material: PBMCs or T cells enriched from blood (not recorded which). The sequence was collected from a woman aged 30 to 39 who had recovered from COVID-19. The chain carries TRBV9 and TRBJ2-5; D remains unclear. The CDR3 region is CASSVGGETQYF. CDR3 bases: TGTGCCAGCAGCGTAGGCGGAGAGACCCAGTACTTC. Together with reference TRBV9 and TRBJ2-5, the CDR3 gives the full variable domain: DSGVTQTPKHLITATGQRVTLRCSPRSGDLSVYWYQQSLDQGLQFLIQYYNGEERAKGNILERFSAQQFPDLHSELNLSSLELGDSALYFCASSVGGETQYFGPGTRLLVL.